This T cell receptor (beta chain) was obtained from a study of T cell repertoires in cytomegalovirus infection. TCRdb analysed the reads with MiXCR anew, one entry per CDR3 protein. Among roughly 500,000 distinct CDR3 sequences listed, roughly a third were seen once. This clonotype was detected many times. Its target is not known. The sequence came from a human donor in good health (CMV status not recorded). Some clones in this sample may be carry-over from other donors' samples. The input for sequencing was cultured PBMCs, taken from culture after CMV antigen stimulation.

The CDR3 protein is CASSREAAGELFF. For the CDR3, the DNA is TGTGCCAGCAGCCGAGAGGCAGCCGGGGAGCTGTTTTTT. V usage is TRBV7-2 and J usage is TRBJ2-2; D unresolved. V was pared by 5 bases and J by 6 bases, with 10 bases between. Germline CDR1 SGHTA, CDR2 FQGNSA. The CDR3 totals 13 residues.